This T cell receptor beta chain was observed in a study of blood T cells in healthy people across ages. Whole-study results and caveats: Unsorted PBMC material precluded a definitive naive versus antigen-experienced comparison. Percentage of naive T cells showed a strong correlation with TCR beta diversity.

On this clonotype: Its matching antigen is unknown.

Using a J-beta primer mix together with a sample-barcoded 5' primer, a second PCR was run for about 6 to 11 cycles. Any given sample supplied a minimum of 2.5 million CDR3-containing paired-end reads. Each CDR3 protein gets one entry after TCRdb re-called the 5' RACE reads with MiXCR. The table lists 1.2 million to 1.5 million distinct CDR3 sequences, 55% to 75% of them singletons. Extraction of total RNA produced a minimum of 5 micrograms from each sample. CDR3 size: 16 residues. With 2 bases clipped from V and 0 bases from J, the junction kept 8 bases outside the gene matches. Germline V CDR1 and CDR2: SGHRS, YFSETQ.

V is TRBV5-1 and J is TRBJ2-7; 7 bases are shared with TRBD2. This sequence was found in a man aged 18 to 30 in good health. Sequencing was done on a sample of blood. The CDR3 reads CASSFYGGSPSYEQYF. The CDR3 coding sequence is TGCGCCAGCAGCTTCTACGGCGGGAGCCCCTCCTACGAGCAGTACTTC.